Listed below are T cell receptor beta chains from one sample, sequenced in a study of tumor-infiltrating lymphocytes in primary liver carcinoma. Via MiXCR, TCRdb re-called the multiplex PCR reads, giving one row per CDR3 protein. Among about 320,000 distinct CDR3 sequences listed, around three fifths were seen once. The sequenced material came from peripheral blood. These receptor sequences come from a man aged 40-49 years with primary liver carcinoma and hepatitis B virus infection. Each CDR3 is given with its conserved first and last residue. D genes are given only for firm matches. Clone size is given for some rows only: seen once, a few or many times, or a class if the clone is expanded.

v_gene	d_gene	len	abundance	j_gene	CDR3aa	CDR3nt
TRBV11-2	TRBD1	15	NA	TRBJ2-3	CARGSRSQGTDTQYF	TGTGCCAGAGGCTCCAGATCACAGGGGACCGATACGCAGTATTTT
TRBV7-8	NA	16	NA	TRBJ2-1	CASSLASGTSRGEQFF	TGTGCCAGCAGCTTAGCATCAGGGACTTCTCGAGGTGAGCAGTTCTTC
TRBV11-2	TRBD2	15	NA	TRBJ2-7	CASSVAGLAPSKQYF	TGTGCCAGCAGCGTAGCGGGACTAGCCCCCTCCAAGCAGTACTTC
TRBV6-1	NA	14	NA	TRBJ2-3	CACGEGSEIDTQYF	TGTGCCTGCGGTGAAGGGTCAGAGATTGATACGCAGTATTTT
TRBV6-1	TRBD1	16	many	TRBJ1-5	CASMERGRTGNQPQHF	TGTGCCAGCATGGAGAGGGGGCGGACGGGCAATCAGCCCCAGCATTTT
TRBV6-2/TRBV6-3	NA	13	many	TRBJ2-5	CASEDSRVETQYF	TGTGCCAGCGAGGATTCGAGGGTAGAGACCCAGTACTTC
TRBV6-5	TRBD1	15	once	TRBJ2-2	CASSRTGVFAGELFF	TGTGCCAGCAGCCGAACAGGGGTCTTTGCCGGGGAGCTGTTTTTT
TRBV6-1	TRBD1	14	many	TRBJ2-7	CASRRTGALYEQYF	TGTGCCAGCAGGAGGACAGGAGCCCTCTACGAGCAGTACTTC
TRBV28	TRBD2	15	few	TRBJ2-7	CASRPASGSAYEQYF	TGTGCCAGCAGACCAGCTAGCGGGAGTGCCTACGAGCAGTACTTC
TRBV29-1	NA	15	many	TRBJ2-5	CSALDRPRRGETQYF	TGCAGCGCTTTAGACAGGCCCCGTAGAGGGGAGACCCAGTACTTC
TRBV7-9	NA	16	NA	TRBJ2-1	CASYGITSGDSNGQFF	TGTGCCAGCTATGGTATAACTAGTGGAGATAGCAATGGGCAGTTCTTC
TRBV4-1	NA	13	few	TRBJ1-4	CASSQEQREKLFF	TGCGCCAGCAGCCAAGAGCAACGAGAAAAACTGTTTTTT
TRBV29-1	NA	12	NA	TRBJ1-1	CSVITVGTEAFF	TGCAGCGTGATAACGGTGGGCACTGAAGCCTTCTTT
TRBV11-2	TRBD1	15	NA	TRBJ2-2	CASSQNRGHAGELFF	TGTGCCAGCAGCCAAAACAGGGGCCATGCCGGGGAGCTGTTTTTT
TRBV5-1	NA	13	many	TRBJ2-2	CASSLRQAGELFF	TGCGCCAGCAGCTTAAGGCAGGCCGGGGAGCTGTTTTTT
TRBV11-2	TRBD1	15	NA	TRBJ2-7	CVSSVRQGLGDEQYF	TGTGTCAGCAGCGTTCGACAGGGTCTAGGAGACGAGCAGTACTTC
TRBV11-3	TRBD1	13	NA	TRBJ1-1	CASSLTGCSEAFF	TGCGCCAGCAGCTTGACAGGGTGTTCTGAAGCTTTCTTT
TRBV11-2	NA	14	NA	TRBJ2-2	CASNTGYGTGELVF	TGTGCCAGCAACACAGGGTACGGCACCGGGGAGCTGGTTTTT
TRBV5-5	TRBD2	15	NA	TRBJ2-2	CASSGTSVYTGELLF	TGTGCCAGTAGTGGGACTAGCGTCTACACCGGGGAGCTGCTTTTT
TRBV4-3	NA	14	NA	TRBJ2-7	CASSQDRAAYEQYF	TGCGCCAGCAGCCAAGATAGGGCAGCCTACGAGCAGTACTTC
TRBV4-1	TRBD2	15	many	TRBJ2-1	CASSLSWRGDNEQFF	TGCGCCAGCAGCCTCTCATGGCGGGGGGACAATGAGCAGTTCTTC
TRBV5-5	NA	15	once	TRBJ2-3	CASSSTVLSNQPQYF	TGTGCCAGCAGCTCCACAGTGCTCAGTAATCAGCCCCAGTATTTT
TRBV28	TRBD1	17	NA	TRBJ1-3	CAGSLRDRGLSGNTIYF	TGTGCCGGCAGTTTACGTGACAGGGGGCTCTCTGGAAACACCATATATTTT
TRBV19	NA	15	NA	TRBJ1-1	CASSIQGVENTEAFF	TGTGCCAGTAGTATACAAGGGGTCGAAAACACTGAAGCTTTCTTT
TRBV2	TRBD1	13	few	TRBJ1-5	CASSLTGDQPQHF	TGTGCCAGCAGTCTCACAGGGGATCAGCCCCAGCATTTT
TRBV12-3/TRBV12-4	NA	12	many	TRBJ1-1	CASSKQNTEAFF	TGTGCCAGCAGTAAACAGAACACTGAAGCTTTCTTT
TRBV6-2/TRBV6-3	TRBD1	15	many	TRBJ1-5	CASSYSGQGKQPQHF	TGTGCCAGCAGTTACTCGGGACAGGGGAAACAGCCCCAGCATTTT
TRBV6-2/TRBV6-3	TRBD2	13	NA	TRBJ2-7	CASRASGFHEQYF	TGTGCCAGCAGAGCTAGCGGTTTCCACGAGCAGTACTTC
TRBV7-9	NA	17	few	TRBJ2-1	CASSSPPGTTYDSEQFF	TGTGCCAGCAGCTCCCCTCCGGGAACGACATATGATTCTGAGCAGTTCTTC